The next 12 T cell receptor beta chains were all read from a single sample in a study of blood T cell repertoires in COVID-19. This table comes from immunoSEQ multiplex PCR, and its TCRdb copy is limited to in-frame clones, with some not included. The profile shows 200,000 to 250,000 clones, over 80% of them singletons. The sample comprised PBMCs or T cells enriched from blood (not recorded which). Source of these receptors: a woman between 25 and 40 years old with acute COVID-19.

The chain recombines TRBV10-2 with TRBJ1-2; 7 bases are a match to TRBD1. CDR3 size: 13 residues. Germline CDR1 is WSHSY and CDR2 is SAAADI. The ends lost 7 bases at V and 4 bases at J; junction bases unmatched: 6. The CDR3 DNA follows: TGCGCCAGCACAAACGACAGGGTCTATGGCTACACCTTC. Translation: CASTNDRVYGYTF.

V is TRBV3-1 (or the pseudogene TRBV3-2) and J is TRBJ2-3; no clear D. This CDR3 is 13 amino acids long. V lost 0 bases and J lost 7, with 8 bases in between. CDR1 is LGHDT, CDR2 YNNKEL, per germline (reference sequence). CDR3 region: CASSQDQFYTQYF. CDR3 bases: TGTGCCAGCAGCCAAGATCAGTTCTATACGCAGTATTTT.

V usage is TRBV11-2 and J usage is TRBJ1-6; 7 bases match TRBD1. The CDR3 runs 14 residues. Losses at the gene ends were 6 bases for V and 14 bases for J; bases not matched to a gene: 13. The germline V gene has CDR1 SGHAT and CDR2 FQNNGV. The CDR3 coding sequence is TGTGCCAGCAGGCCCGGGACAGCTTCTTTCACCCTCCACTTT. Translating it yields CASRPGTASFTLHF. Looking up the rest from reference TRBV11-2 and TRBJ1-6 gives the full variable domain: EAGVAQSPRYKIIEKRQSVAFWCNPISGHATLYWYQQILGQGPKLLIQFQNNGVVDDSQLPKDRFSAERLKGVDSTLKIQPAKLEDSAVYLCASRPGTASFTLHFGNGTRLTVT.

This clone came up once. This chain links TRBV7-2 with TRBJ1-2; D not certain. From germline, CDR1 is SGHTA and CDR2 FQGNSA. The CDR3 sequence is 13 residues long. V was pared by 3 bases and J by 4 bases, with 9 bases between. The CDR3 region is CASSLVSSYGYTF. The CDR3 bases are TGTGCCAGCAGCTTGGTTAGTTCCTATGGCTACACCTTC.

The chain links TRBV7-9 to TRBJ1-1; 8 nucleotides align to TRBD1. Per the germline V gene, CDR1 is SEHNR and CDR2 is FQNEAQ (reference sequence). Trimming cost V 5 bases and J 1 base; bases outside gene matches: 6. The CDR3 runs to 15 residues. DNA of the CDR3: TGTGCCAGCAGCCCGGACAGGGAGAGGAACACTGAAGCTTTCTTT. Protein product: CASSPDRERNTEAFF.

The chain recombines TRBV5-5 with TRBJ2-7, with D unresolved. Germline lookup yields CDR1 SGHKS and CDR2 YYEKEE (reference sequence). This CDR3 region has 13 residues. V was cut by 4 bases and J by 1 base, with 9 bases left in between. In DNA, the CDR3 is TGTGCCAGCAGCGAAGACATTTCCTACGAGCAGTACTTC. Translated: CASSEDISYEQYF.

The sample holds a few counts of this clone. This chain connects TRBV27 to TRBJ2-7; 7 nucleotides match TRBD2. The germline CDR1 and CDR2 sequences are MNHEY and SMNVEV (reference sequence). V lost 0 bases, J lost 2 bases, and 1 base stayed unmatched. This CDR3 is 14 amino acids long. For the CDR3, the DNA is TGTGCCAGCAGTTTATCGACTAGCCCCTACGAGCAGTACTTC. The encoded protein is CASSLSTSPYEQYF.

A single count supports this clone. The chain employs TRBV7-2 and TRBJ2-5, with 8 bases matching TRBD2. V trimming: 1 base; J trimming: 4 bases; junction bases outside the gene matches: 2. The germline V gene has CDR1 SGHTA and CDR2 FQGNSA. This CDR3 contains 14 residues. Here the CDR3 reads CASSLGTSRETQYF. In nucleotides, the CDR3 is TGTGCCAGCAGCTTAGGGACTAGCCGAGAGACCCAGTACTTC.

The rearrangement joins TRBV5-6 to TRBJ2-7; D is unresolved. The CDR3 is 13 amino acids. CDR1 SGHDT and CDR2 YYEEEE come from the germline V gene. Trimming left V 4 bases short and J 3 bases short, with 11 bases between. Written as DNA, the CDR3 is TGTGCCAGCAGCCCAGCCCGACTCTACGAGCAGTACTTC. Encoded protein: CASSPARLYEQYF.

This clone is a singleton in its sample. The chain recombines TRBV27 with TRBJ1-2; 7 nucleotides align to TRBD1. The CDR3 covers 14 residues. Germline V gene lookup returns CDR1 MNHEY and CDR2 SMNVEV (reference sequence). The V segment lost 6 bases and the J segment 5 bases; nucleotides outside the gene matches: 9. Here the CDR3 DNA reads TGTGCCAGCAGCTCTCCCGACAGGGCATATGGCTACACCTTC. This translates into CASSSPDRAYGYTF.

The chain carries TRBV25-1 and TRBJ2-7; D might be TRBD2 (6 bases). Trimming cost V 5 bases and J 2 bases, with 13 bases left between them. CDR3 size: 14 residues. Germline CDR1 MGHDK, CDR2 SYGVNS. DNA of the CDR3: TGTGCCAGCAGTCTCTCCGGGGGTACCTACGAGCAGTACTTC. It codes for CASSLSGGTYEQYF.

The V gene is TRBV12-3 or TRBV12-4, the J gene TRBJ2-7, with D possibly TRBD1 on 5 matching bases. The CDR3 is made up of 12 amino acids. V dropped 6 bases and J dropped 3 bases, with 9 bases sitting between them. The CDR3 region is CASSPDSYEQYF. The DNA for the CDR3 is TGTGCCAGCAGCCCAGACAGCTACGAGCAGTACTTC.